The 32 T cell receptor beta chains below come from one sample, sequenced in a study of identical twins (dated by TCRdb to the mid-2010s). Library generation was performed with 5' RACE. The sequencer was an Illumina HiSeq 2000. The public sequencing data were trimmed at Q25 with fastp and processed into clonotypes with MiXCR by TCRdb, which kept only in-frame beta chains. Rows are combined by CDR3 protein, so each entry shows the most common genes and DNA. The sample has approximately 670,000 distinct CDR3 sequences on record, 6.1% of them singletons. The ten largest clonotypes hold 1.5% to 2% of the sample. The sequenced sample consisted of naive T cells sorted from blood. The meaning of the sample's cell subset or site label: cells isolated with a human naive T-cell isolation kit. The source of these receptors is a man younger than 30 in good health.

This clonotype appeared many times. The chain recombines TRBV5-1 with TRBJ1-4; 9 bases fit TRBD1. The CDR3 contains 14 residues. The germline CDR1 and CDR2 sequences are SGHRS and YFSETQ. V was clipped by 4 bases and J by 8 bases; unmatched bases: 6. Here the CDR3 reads CASSVDRGQEKLFF. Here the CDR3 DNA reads TGCGCCAGCAGCGTGGACAGGGGTCAGGAAAAACTGTTTTTT.

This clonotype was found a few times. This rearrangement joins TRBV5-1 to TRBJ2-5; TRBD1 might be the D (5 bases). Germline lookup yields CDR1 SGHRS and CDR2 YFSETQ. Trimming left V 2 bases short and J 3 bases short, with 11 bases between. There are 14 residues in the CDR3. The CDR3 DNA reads TGCGCCAGCAGCTTTTACCTAGGGGAAGAGACCCAGTACTTC. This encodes CASSFYLGEETQYF.

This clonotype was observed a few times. The CDR3 DNA reads as TGCAGCGTTGCTGTAGCGGGAGAGAATGAGCAGTTCTTC. Its translation is CSVAVAGENEQFF. The rearrangement uses TRBV29-1 and TRBJ2-1; 9 nucleotides agree with TRBD2. J was trimmed by 7 bases and V by 4 bases; bases with no gene match: 5. Germline CDR1 and CDR2: SQVTM and ANQGSEA. This CDR3 comprises 13 residues.

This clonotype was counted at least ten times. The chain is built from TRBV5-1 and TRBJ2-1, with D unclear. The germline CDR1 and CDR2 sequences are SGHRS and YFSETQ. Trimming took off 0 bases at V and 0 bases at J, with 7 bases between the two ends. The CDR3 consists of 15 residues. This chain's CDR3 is CASSLAESSYNEQFF. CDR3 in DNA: TGCGCCAGCAGCTTGGCGGAGAGCTCCTACAATGAGCAGTTCTTC.

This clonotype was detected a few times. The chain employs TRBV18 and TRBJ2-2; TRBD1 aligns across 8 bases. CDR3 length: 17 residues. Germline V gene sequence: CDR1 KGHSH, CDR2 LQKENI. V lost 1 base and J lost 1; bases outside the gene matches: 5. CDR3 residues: CASSPRRTGLNTGELFF. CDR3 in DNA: TGTGCCAGCTCACCACGAAGGACAGGGCTGAACACCGGGGAGCTGTTTTTT.

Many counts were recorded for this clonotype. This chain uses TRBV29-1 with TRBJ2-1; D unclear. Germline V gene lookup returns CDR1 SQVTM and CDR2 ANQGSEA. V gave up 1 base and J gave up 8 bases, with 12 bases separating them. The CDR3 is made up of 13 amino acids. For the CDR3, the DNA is TGCAGCGTTGAAGCTGAGCGAGGCTATGAGCAGTTCTTC. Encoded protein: CSVEAERGYEQFF.

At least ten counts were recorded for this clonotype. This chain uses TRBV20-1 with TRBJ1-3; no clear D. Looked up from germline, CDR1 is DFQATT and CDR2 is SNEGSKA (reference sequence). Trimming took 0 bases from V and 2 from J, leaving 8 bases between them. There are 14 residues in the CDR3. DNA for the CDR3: TGCAGTGCTAGAGATCCGACAACTGGAAACACCATATATTTT. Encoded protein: CSARDPTTGNTIYF.

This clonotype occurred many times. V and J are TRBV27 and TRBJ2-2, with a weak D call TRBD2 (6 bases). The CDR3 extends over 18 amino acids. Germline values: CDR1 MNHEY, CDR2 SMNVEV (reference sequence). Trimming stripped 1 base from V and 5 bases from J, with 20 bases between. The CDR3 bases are TGTGCCAGCAGTTTATTCGTGGGACTGCCAGATTATACCGGGGAGCTGTTTTTT. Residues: CASSLFVGLPDYTGELFF.

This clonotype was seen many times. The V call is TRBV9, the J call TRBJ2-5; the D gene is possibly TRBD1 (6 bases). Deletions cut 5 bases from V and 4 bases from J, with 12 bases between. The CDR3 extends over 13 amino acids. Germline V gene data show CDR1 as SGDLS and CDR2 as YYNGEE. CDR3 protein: CASSLTGTETQYF. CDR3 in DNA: TGTGCCAGCAGTTTAACAGGGACAGAGACCCAGTACTTC. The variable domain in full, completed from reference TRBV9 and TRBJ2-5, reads DSGVTQTPKHLITATGQRVTLRCSPRSGDLSVYWYQQSLDQGLQFLIQYYNGEERAKGNILERFSAQQFPDLHSELNLSSLELGDSALYFCASSLTGTETQYFGPGTRLLVL.

The CDR3 loop is CASTEGLAGAEDYEQYF. The DNA for the CDR3 is TGTGCCAGCACCGAGGGACTAGCGGGAGCCGAAGACTACGAGCAGTACTTC. This chain joins TRBV2 and TRBJ2-7, with 14 nucleotides matching TRBD2. This CDR3 spans 17 amino acids. V gave up 7 bases and J gave up 3 bases; unmatched junction bases: 11. Germline V gene lookup returns CDR1 SNHLY and CDR2 FYNNEI. Using reference TRBV2 and TRBJ2-7 for the parts outside the CDR3, the full variable domain is EPEVTQTPSHQVTQMGQEVILRCVPISNHLYFYWYRQILGQKVEFLVSFYNNEISEKSEIFDDQFSVERPDGSNFTLKIRSTKLEDSAMYFCASTEGLAGAEDYEQYFGPGTRLTVT.

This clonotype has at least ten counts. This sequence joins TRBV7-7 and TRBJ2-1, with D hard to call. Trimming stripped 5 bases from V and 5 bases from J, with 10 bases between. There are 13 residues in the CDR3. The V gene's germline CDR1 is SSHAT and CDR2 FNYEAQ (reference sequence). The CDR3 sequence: CASSINLNNEQFF. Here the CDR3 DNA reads TGTGCCAGCAGCATCAATCTCAACAATGAGCAGTTCTTC. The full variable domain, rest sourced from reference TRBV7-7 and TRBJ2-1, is GAGVSQSPRYKVTKRGQDVTLRCDPISSHATLYWYQQALGQGPEFLTYFNYEAQPDKSGLPSDRFSAERPEGSISTLTIQRTEQRDSAMYRCASSINLNNEQFFGPGTRLTVL.

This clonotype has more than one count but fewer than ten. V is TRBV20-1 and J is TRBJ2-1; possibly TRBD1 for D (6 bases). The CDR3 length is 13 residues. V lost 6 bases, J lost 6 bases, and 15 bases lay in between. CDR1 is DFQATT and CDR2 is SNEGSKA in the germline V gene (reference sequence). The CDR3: CSANLGHSNEQFF. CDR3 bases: TGCAGTGCCAACCTGGGACACAGCAATGAGCAGTTCTTC.

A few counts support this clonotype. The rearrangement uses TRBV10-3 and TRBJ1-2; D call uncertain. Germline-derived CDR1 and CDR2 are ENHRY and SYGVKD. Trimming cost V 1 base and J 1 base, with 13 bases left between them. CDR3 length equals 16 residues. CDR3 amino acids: CAISEWRAADNYGYTF. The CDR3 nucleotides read TGTGCCATCAGTGAGTGGCGGGCAGCTGATAACTATGGCTACACCTTC.

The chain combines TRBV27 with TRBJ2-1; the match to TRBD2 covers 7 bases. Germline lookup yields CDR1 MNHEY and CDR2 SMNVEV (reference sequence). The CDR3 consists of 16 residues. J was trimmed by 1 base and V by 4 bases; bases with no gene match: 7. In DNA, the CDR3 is TGTGCCAGCAGTTACGGCGGGAGTGGATCCTACAATGAGCAGTTCTTC. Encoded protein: CASSYGGSGSYNEQFF.

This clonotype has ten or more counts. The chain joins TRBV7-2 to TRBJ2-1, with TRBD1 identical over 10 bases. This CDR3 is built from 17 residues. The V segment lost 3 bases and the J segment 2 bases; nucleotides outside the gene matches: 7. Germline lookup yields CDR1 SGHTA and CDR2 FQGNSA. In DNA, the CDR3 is TGTGCCAGCAGCTTCGGCCCCGGGACAGGGGCCTACAATGAGCAGTTCTTC. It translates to CASSFGPGTGAYNEQFF.

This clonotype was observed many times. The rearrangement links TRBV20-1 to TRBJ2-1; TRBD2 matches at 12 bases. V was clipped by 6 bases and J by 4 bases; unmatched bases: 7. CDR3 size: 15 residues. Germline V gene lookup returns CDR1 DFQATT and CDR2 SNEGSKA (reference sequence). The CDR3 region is CSAYGTSGSYNEQFF. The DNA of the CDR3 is TGCAGTGCGTATGGGACTAGCGGGTCTTACAATGAGCAGTTCTTC.

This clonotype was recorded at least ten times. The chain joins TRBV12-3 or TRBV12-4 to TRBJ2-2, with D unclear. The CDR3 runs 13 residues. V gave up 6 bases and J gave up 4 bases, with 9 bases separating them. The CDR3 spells CASSAVITGELFF. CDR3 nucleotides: TGTGCCAGCAGCGCGGTGATCACCGGGGAGCTGTTTTTT.

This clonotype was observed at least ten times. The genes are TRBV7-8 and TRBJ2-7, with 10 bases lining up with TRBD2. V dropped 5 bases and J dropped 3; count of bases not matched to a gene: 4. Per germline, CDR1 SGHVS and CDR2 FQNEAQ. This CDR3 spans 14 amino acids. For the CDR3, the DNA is TGTGCCAGCAGCCCCAAGCGGGAGGGCTACGAGCAGTACTTC. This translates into CASSPKREGYEQYF.

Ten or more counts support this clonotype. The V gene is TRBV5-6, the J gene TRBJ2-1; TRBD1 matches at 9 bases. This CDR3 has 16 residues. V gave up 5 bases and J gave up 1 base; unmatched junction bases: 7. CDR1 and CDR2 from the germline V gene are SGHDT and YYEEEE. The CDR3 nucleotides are TGTGCCAGCAGAGACCAGACAGGGGGGTCCTACAATGAGCAGTTCTTC. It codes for CASRDQTGGSYNEQFF.

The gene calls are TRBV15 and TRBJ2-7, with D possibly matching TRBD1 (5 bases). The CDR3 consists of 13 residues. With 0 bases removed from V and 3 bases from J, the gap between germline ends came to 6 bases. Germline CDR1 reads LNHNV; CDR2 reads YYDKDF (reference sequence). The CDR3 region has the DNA TGTGCCACCAGCAGAGATCAGGGCTACGAGCAGTACGTC. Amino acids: CATSRDQGYEQYV.

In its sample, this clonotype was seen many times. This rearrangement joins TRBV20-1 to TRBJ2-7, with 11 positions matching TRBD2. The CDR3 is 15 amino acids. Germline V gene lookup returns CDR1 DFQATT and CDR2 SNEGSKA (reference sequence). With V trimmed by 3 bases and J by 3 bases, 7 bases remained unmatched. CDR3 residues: CSASSLAGVIYEQYF. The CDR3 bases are TGCAGTGCTAGTTCACTAGCGGGAGTTATCTACGAGCAGTACTTC.

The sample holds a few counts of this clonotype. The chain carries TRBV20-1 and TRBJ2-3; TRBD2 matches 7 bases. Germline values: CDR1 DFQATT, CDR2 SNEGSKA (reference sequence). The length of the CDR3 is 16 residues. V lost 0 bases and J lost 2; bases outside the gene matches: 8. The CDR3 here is CSAREAGRGYTDTQYF. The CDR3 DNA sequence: TGCAGTGCTAGAGAGGCCGGGCGGGGGTACACAGATACGCAGTATTTT.

The CDR3 loop is CASSQEDRGGNTIYF. CDR3 in DNA: TGTGCCAGCAGCCAGGAGGACAGGGGTGGAAACACCATATATTTT. The chain combines TRBV4-2 with TRBJ1-3; 9 bases match TRBD1. With 3 bases clipped from V and 3 bases from J, the junction kept 3 bases outside the gene matches. From germline, CDR1 is LGHNA and CDR2 YNFKEQ. The CDR3 is made up of 15 amino acids.

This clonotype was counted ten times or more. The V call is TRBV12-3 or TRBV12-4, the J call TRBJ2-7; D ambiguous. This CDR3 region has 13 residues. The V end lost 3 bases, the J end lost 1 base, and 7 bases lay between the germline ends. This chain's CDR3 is CASSFGSSYEQYV. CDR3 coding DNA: TGTGCCAGCAGTTTCGGTTCATCCTACGAGCAGTACGTC.

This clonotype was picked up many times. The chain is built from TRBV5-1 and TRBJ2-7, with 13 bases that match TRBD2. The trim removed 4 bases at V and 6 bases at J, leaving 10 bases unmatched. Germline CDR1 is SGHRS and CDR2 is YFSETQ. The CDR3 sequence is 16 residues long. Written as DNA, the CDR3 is TGCGCCAGCAGCACGGGACTAGCGGGAATTGTCGGCGAGCAGTACTTC. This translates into CASSTGLAGIVGEQYF. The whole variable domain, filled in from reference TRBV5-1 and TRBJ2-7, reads KAGVTQTPRYLIKTRGQQVTLSCSPISGHRSVSWYQQTPGQGLQFLFEYFSETQRNKGNFPGRFSGRQFSNSRSEMNVSTLELGDSALYLCASSTGLAGIVGEQYFGPGTRLTVT.

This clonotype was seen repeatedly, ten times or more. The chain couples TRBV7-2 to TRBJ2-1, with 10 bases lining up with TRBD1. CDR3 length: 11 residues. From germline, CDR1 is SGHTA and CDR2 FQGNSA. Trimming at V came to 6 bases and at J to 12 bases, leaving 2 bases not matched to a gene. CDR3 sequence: CASRRDRGQFF. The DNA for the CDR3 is TGTGCCAGCAGGAGGGACAGGGGGCAGTTCTTC.

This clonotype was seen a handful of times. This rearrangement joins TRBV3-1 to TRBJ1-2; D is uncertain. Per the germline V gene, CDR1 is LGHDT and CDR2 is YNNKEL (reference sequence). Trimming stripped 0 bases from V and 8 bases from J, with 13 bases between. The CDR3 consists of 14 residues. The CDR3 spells CASSQETRPPGYTF. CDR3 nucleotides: TGTGCCAGCAGCCAAGAAACTCGACCCCCGGGCTACACCTTC.

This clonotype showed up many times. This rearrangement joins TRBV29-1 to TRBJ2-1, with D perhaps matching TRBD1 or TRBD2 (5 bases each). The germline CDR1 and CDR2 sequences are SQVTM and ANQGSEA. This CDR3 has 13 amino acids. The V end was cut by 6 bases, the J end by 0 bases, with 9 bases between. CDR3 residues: CSVRGDSYNEQFF. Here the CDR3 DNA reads TGCAGCGTGAGGGGCGACTCCTACAATGAGCAGTTCTTC.

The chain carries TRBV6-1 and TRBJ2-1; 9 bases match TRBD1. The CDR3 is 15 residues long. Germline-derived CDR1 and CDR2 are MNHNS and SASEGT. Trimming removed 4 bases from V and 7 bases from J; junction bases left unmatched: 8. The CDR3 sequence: CASSADRGGLNEQFF. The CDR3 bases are TGTGCCAGCAGTGCGGACAGGGGAGGGTTAAATGAGCAGTTCTTC.

DNA for the CDR3: TGTGCCAGCAGCCAAGATTCCGCGGGGCGGGTCTATGGCTACACCTTC. This translates into CASSQDSAGRVYGYTF. V is TRBV14 and J is TRBJ1-2, with D maybe TRBD1 (5 bases). V was trimmed by 0 bases and J by 4 bases, leaving 15 bases between them. CDR1 is SGHDN and CDR2 is FVKESK in the germline V gene. The CDR3 contains 16 residues.

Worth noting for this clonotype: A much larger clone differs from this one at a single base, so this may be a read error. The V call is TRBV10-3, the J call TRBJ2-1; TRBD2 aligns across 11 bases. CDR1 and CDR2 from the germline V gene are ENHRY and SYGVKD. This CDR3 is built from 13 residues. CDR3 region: CAISGRGDNEQFF. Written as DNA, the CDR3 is TGTGCTATTAGCGGGAGGGGGGACAATGAGCAGTTCTTC.

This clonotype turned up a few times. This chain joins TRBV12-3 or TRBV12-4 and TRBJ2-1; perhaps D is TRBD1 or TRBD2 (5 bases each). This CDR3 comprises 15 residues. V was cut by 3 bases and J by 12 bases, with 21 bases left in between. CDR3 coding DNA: TGTGCCAGCAGTTTTAATCCGGGGAGTAATAGGGGGCAGTTCTTC. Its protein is CASSFNPGSNRGQFF.